This record looks at one T cell receptor beta chain sequence and its context. Its antigen remains unknown. This specimen belongs to a study of beta chain features in type 1 diabetes. Study-wide context: Patients were similar to healthy donors in age and gender (as well as in cell yields).

The CDR3 is 15 amino acids. Per germline, CDR1 SGHTA and CDR2 FQGNSA. Trimming shortened V by 5 bases and J by 4 bases, and 17 bases separated the two germline ends. The whole isolated RNA underwent reverse transcription, so sequencing captured expressed TCRB transcripts. Data came from immunoSEQ multiplex PCR; TCRdb stores just in-frame clones and leaves some out. Found here are around 710,000 clones, 9.5% to 15% of them singletons; the top ten hold more than 0.1%. General study results and limits: For Type 1 diabetes patients, all four CD4+ subsets carried TCRB CDR3s that were moderately but significantly shorter.

V gene TRBV7-2 combines with J gene TRBJ1-2; tentative D call: TRBD1 (5 bases). Sequences were obtained from naive CD4+ T cells from blood. The clonotype comes from a man aged 25-45 years with type 1 diabetes. In DNA, the CDR3 is TGTGCCAGCAGCCGAGGAGGGGTGACCGTCTATGGCTACACCTTC. Its protein is CASSRGGVTVYGYTF. The full variable domain, in which reference TRBV7-2 and TRBJ1-2 provide the parts outside the CDR3, is GAGVSQSPSNKVTEKGKDVELRCDPISGHTALYWYRQSLGQGLEFLIYFQGNSAPDKSGLPSDRFSAERTGGSVSTLTIQRTQQEDSAVYLCASSRGGVTVYGYTFGSGTRLTVV.